These T cell receptor beta chains were read from a single sample in a study of identical twins. TCRdb re-analysed the 5' RACE reads in MiXCR, keeping a single row per CDR3 protein. This sample has approximately 630,000 distinct CDR3 sequences, with 7.1% found just once. The data also belong to a second study, concerning yellow fever vaccine responses in identical twins.

What was sequenced was PBMCs. These receptors were obtained from a woman under 30 in good health. Each CDR3 is given with its conserved first and last residue. A D gene is named only where the DNA matches it firmly. Clone size appears in some rows only: once, few, many, or a class for an expanded clone.

d_call clone_size j_call v_call cdr3_nt cdr3_aa
TRBD1 few TRBJ1-1 TRBV20-1 TGCAGTGCGCCGGGACAGGGGGCCGATGAAGCTTTCTTT CSAPGQGADEAFF
NA many TRBJ2-1 TRBV28 TGTGCCAGCAGTTTCGGCAGCCTACTCTACAATGAGCAGTTCTTC CASSFGSLLYNEQFF
NA few TRBJ2-2 TRBV3-1 TGTGCCAGCAGCCAGCGGAGCACCGGGGAGCTGTTTTTT CASSQRSTGELFF
NA few TRBJ1-6 TRBV5-1 TGCGCCAGCAAGACGGAGGTTAATTCACCCCTCCACTTT CASKTEVNSPLHF
TRBD2 few TRBJ2-3 TRBV5-6 TGTGCCAGCAGCGCCGGGTGGAGTAGCGGGGGAAGCACAGATACGCAGTATTTT CASSAGWSSGGSTDTQYF
TRBD1 NA TRBJ2-5 TRBV7-9 TGTGCCAGCAGCCAATCGGGACAGGGGCAGGAGACCCAGTACTTC CASSQSGQGQETQYF
NA NA TRBJ2-5 TRBV28 TGTGCCAGCAGTCTCCCACACCAAGAGACCCAGTACTTC CASSLPHQETQYF
NA many TRBJ2-3 TRBV5-1 TGCGCCAGCAGTAGGGGGTCCCAGGGAGATACGCAGTATTTT CASSRGSQGDTQYF
TRBD1 few TRBJ1-1 TRBV12-3/TRBV12-4 TGTGCCAGCGCTCACGGGACAGGGGCTGGGACTGAAGCTTTCTTT CASAHGTGAGTEAFF
NA few TRBJ2-2 TRBV15 TGTGCCACCAGGCAAACAGGCACCGGGGAGCTGTTTTTT CATRQTGTGELFF
NA NA TRBJ1-3 TRBV3-1 TGTGCCAGCAGCCAAGATGTGACGTCTGGAAACACCATATATTTT CASSQDVTSGNTIYF
TRBD1 many TRBJ2-3 TRBV10-3 TGTGCCATCACCTCCGGACAGGGGGTCCCAGATACGCAGTATTTT CAITSGQGVPDTQYF
TRBD2 NA TRBJ2-4 TRBV5-6 TGTGCCAGCAGCTTGAGGTTGAGTGACGGGGGGGTCAAAAACATTCAGTACTTC CASSLRLSDGGVKNIQYF
NA many TRBJ1-5 TRBV16 TGTGCCAGCAGCCAATCCGCGAGTAGCAATCAGCCCCAGCATTTT CASSQSASSNQPQHF
NA few TRBJ2-1 TRBV24-1 TGTGCCACCAGTAAACAGGGTTATGAGCAGTTCTTC CATSKQGYEQFF
TRBD2 NA TRBJ2-5 TRBV20-1 TGCAGTGGTAATAGCGGGAAACTTGACGGGACCCAGTACTTC CSGNSGKLDGTQYF
TRBD2 few TRBJ2-1 TRBV29-1 TGCAGCGCCTCGAGCGGGACTAGCGGGACTGAGCAGTTCTTC CSASSGTSGTEQFF